Here is one TCR beta chain with its context. This table comes from immunoSEQ multiplex PCR, and its TCRdb copy is limited to in-frame clones, with some not included. The sample yields approximately 190,000 clones, about 90% seen once. This record belongs to a study of control samples from healthy donors and cancer patients. This CDR3 contains 13 residues. V lost 3 bases, J lost 8 bases, and 2 bases stayed unmatched. Germline CDR1 reads LNHDA; CDR2 reads SQIVND (reference sequence). This chain joins TRBV19 and TRBJ2-2; TRBD1 aligns across 8 bases. The sample comprised blood. This sequence originates from a young man in good health. The CDR3 sequence: CASSMTGEGELFF. The DNA of the CDR3 is TGTGCCAGTAGTATGACAGGGGAAGGGGAGCTGTTTTTT. The full variable domain, completed using reference TRBV19 and TRBJ2-2, is DGGITQSPKYLFRKEGQNVTLSCEQNLNHDAMYWYRQDPGQGLRLIYYSQIVNDFQKGDIAEGYSVSREKKESFPLTVTSAQKNPTAFYLCASSMTGEGELFFGEGSRLTVL.